This TCR beta chain was identified in a study of T cell responses to AZD1222 COVID-19 vaccine. The repertoire was sequenced with immunoSEQ multiplex PCR; TCRdb's copy has only in-frame clones and lacks some. The table includes 150,000 or so clones, around nine tenths detected once. The trim removed 4 bases at V and 8 bases at J, leaving 9 bases unmatched. The CDR3 spans 15 residues. Germline V lookup: CDR1 MNHEY, CDR2 SMNVEV (reference sequence). As to this clone: Its specificity is not known.

Study-level findings and limits: The breadth and depth of Spike-specific TCRs increased once two AZD1222 doses had been given.

The material sequenced was peripheral blood, taken on day 0 of AZD1222 vaccination. The TCR sequence derives from an adult in good health. J is TRBJ1-4 and V is TRBV27; 8 nucleotides agree with TRBD1. The CDR3, as DNA: TGTGCCAGCAGTTCTTCAACAGGGGGGAACGAAAAACTGTTTTTT. Translation gives CASSSSTGGNEKLFF. The full variable domain, completed using reference TRBV27 and TRBJ1-4, is EAQVTQNPRYLITVTGKKLTVTCSQNMNHEYMSWYRQDPGLGLRQIYYSMNVEVTDKGDVPEGYKVSRKEKRNFPLILESPSPNQTSLYFCASSSSTGGNEKLFFGSGTQLSVL.